This note documents a single T cell receptor beta chain sequence. Its target is unknown. This record belongs to a study of cytotoxic CD8 clonotypes in ibrutinib-treated CLL. CDR3 size: 13 residues. Trimming stripped 2 bases from V and 4 bases from J, with 6 bases between. CDR1 and CDR2 (germline): MNHEY, SVGAGI. The study, taken as a whole, reports: Samples were collected at differing times from sustained-remission and progressing patients. Clonality grew at ibrutinib response; at progression, it decreased back toward baseline. At the start, clonality exceeded age-matched healthy donors and followed circulating CD8+ T-cell counts.

Depth targeted 1 in 200,000 to 1 in 1 million T cells, averaging roughly 9.7x coverage per clonotype. Clones were sequenced by immunoSEQ multiplex PCR, and TCRdb holds only the in-frame ones, with some missing. Of around 310,000 clones listed, about 77% are singletons. This receptor was taken from a human donor with chronic lymphocytic leukemia. The chain couples TRBV6-5 to TRBJ2-1; no reliable D call. Sequenced material: PBMCs, taken before ibrutinib treatment. The CDR3 region is CASSYGKYNEQFF. The CDR3 bases are TGTGCCAGCAGTTACGGGAAGTACAATGAGCAGTTCTTC.